This record looks at one T cell receptor beta chain sequence and its context. Its antigen is currently unknown. The data belong to a study of tumor and adjacent non-tumor tissue in lung cancer. Study findings and constraints: Significantly higher TCR diversity was found in tumor than normal lung. Normal lung showed higher cumulative top 100 clone frequency than tumor.

This sample's RNA came from whole unsorted tissue. The library came from three nested PCR rounds adapted from ARM-PCR protocols. Via MiXCR, TCRdb re-called the multiplex PCR reads, giving one row per CDR3 protein. The data hold about 93,000 distinct CDR3 sequences, with 67% observed a single time. This CDR3 has 13 residues. This TCR derives from a man in his 60s with non-small cell lung cancer. The rearrangement links TRBV12-3 or TRBV12-4 to TRBJ2-2; D not resolved. Sequences were obtained from lung tumor tissue. CDR3 sequence: CVRRARQARELFF. CDR3 bases: TGTGTCAGAAGGGCCAGGCAGGCCCGAGAGCTGTTTTTT.